This TCR beta chain was captured in a study of blood T cells in healthy people across ages. General study results and limits: Possibly confounding the expanded clonotype changes was the fact that donor CMV status was unknown.

Alongside a J-beta primer mix, a sample-barcoded 5' primer served in a second PCR lasting roughly 6 to 11 cycles. In TCRdb, the 5' RACE reads were re-called with MiXCR into one record per CDR3 protein. The top ten hold about an eighth of the sample, which has 1 million to 1.2 million distinct CDR3 sequences, approximately 38% seen once. Extractions gave at least 5 micrograms of total RNA per sample. This clonotype appeared a few times. No antigen is known for it. The CDR3 has 15 residues. Unmatched junction bases numbered 5, after V lost 2 bases and J lost 4 bases. CDR1 is SGHRS, CDR2 YFSETQ, per germline.

The sequenced sample consisted of blood. The chain joins TRBV5-1 to TRBJ1-5, with 8 bases fitting TRBD1. The source of this sequence is a man younger than 35 in good health. The CDR3 here is CASSLMGQANQPQHF. CDR3 bases: TGCGCCAGCAGCTTAATGGGACAGGCGAATCAGCCCCAGCATTTT.